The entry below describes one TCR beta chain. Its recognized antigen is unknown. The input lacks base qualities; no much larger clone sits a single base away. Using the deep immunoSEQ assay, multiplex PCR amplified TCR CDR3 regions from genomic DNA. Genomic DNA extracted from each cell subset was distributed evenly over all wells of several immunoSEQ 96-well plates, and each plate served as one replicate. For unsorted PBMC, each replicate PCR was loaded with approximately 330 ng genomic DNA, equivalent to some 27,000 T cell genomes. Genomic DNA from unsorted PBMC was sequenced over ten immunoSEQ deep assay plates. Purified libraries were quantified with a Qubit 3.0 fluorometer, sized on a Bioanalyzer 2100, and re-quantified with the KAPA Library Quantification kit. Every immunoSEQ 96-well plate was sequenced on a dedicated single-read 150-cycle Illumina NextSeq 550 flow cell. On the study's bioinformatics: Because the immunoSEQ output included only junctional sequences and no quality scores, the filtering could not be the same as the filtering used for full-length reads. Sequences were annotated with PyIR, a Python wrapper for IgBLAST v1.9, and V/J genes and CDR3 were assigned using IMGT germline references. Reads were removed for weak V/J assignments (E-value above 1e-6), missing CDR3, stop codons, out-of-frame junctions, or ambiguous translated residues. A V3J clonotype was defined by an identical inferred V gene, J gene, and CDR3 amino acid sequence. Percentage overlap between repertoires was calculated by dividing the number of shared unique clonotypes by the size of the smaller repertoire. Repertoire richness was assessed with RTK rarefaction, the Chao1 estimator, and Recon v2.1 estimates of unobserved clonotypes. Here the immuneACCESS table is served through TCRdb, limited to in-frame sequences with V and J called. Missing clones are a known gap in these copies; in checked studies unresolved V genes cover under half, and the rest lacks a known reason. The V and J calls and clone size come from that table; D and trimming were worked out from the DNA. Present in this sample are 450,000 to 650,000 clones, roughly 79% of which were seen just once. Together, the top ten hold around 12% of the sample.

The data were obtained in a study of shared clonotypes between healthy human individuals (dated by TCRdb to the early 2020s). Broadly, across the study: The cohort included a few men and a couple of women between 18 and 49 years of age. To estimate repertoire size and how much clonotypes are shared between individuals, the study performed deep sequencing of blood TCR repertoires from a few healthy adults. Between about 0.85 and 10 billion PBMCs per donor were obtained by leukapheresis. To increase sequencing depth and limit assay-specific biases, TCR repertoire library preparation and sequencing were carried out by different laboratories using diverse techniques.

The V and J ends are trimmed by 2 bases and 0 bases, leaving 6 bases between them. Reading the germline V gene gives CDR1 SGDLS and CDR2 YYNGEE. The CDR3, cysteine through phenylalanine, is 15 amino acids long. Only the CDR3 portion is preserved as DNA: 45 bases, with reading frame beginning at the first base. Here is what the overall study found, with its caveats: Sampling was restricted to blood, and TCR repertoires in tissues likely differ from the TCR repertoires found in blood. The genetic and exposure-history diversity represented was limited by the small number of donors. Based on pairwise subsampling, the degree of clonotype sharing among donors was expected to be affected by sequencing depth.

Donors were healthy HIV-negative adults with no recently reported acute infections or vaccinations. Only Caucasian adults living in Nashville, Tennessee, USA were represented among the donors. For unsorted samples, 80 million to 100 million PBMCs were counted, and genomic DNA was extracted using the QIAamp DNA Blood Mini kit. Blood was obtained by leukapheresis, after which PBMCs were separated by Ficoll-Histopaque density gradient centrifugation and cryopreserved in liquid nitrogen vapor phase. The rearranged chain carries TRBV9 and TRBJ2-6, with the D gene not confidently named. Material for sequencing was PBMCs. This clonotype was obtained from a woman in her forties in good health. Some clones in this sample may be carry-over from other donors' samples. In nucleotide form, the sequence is TGTGCCAGCAGCGTCGACAACTCTGGGGCCAACGTCCTGACTTTC. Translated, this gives CASSVDNSGANVLTF.